One T cell receptor beta chain is described in this entry. Each CDR3 protein is one row after TCRdb ran MiXCR on the PCR reads. The sample consists of about half a million distinct CDR3 sequences, around 23% of them appearing once. The germline V gene has CDR1 SEHNR and CDR2 FQNEAQ (reference sequence). The CDR3 extends over 13 amino acids. Between the trimmed V and J ends, which lost 5 bases and 7 bases, there was a span of 15 bases. This sample was taken from a study of molecular identifiers for immune sequencing clone quantification. Based on a CD8+CD4-CCR7+CD45RA+ profile, naive CD8 T cells were sorted.

The chain links TRBV7-9 to TRBJ2-7, with unresolved D. This TCR derives from a human donor in good health. Some libraries in this study had Jurkat cell RNA spiked in. Sample: naive CD8+ T cells from blood, with Jurkat cell RNA spiked in. Indicated subset: FACS-sorted CD8+CD4-CCR7+CD45RA+ naive T cells. The CDR3 reads CASSAPQAGEQYF. DNA of the CDR3: TGTGCCAGCAGCGCTCCTCAGGCCGGGGAGCAGTACTTC.